This T cell receptor beta chain was obtained from a study of blood T cell repertoires in COVID-19. How the authors handled the data: Amplified reference gene primers provided the basis for estimating nucleated cell counts. Libraries were prepared by immunoSEQ multiplex PCR; TCRdb keeps only in-frame clonotypes and omits some of them. The V and J calls and clone size were taken over from that table, and D and trimming were inferred from the DNA. This sample has under 200,000 clones; around 90% occur once, and the top ten carry 0.5% to 0.6%. Germline V CDR1 and CDR2: SGHVS, FQNEAQ. Trimming took off 4 bases at V and 4 bases at J, with 14 bases between the two ends. The CDR3 covers 15 residues.

This sequence joins TRBV7-8 and TRBJ2-1, with a possible D match to TRBD1 (5 bases). Sequenced material: peripheral blood. The TCR originated in a man in his forties or fifties with acute or convalescent COVID-19. CDR3 nucleotide sequence: TGTGCCAGCAGCTCACCCGACAGAATTTACAATGAGCAGTTCTTC. It yields the protein CASSSPDRIYNEQFF. The whole variable domain, remainder taken from reference TRBV7-8 and TRBJ2-1, is GAGVSQSPRYKVAKRGQDVALRCDPISGHVSLFWYQQALGQGPEFLTYFQNEAQLDKSGLPSDRFFAERPEGSVSTLKIQRTQQEDSAVYLCASSSPDRIYNEQFFGPGTRLTVL.